Given below is one T cell receptor (beta chain) in context. No antigen is known for it. No base-level quality is on record; no much larger clone is a single base apart. Participants in the prospective study were aged about 18 to 95 years, lived in 20 to 25 United States geographic areas, and enrolled through a virtual design. To assign participants to cohorts, the prospective study relied on clinical history that participants themselves reported in a screening survey and a study questionnaire. In the prospective study, whole blood, serum and a nasopharyngeal or oropharyngeal swab were collected from each participant by mobile phlebotomists. Prospective study participants could optionally give additional blood draws and questionnaires over an approximately 2-month period. Before DNA extraction, blood samples from the prospective study were shipped at room temperature or frozen. TCRbeta CDR3 regions were amplified from genomic DNA using the immunoSEQ Assay, a bias-controlled multiplex PCR. In the original analysis: The number of nucleated cells in each sample was estimated from the amplification of reference gene primers within the assay. To quantify the absolute abundance of each unique TCRbeta CDR3 rearrangement, sequence reads were collapsed and filtered. For each sample, productive Simpson clonality was calculated by taking the square root of Simpson's diversity index across productive rearrangements. TCRdb's version of the immuneACCESS table is confined to in-frame rearrangements and falls short of the full clone set. An unresolved V gene accounts for under half of the shortfall where checked; the remainder is of unknown origin. Clone size and the V and J calls come from that table; the DNA yielded D and trimming. The sample table lists a few hundred thousand clones, roughly 91% of them with a count of one. In total, the top ten clones hold approximately 2% of the sample.

Inclusive of the bounding cysteine and phenylalanine, the CDR3 is 13 residues long. Solely the CDR3 DNA is kept, with 39 bases framed from the first base. Based on the germline V gene (reference sequence), the CDR1 and CDR2 sequences are GTSNPN and SVGIG. Trimming removed 3 bases from V and 2 bases from J; the gene matches leave 4 bases unexplained. These data originate in a study of blood T cell repertoires in COVID-19 (dated by TCRdb to 2020 to 2021). In the study overall: Recovered participants in ImmuneRACE Cohort 3 were defined by two consecutive negative NP/OP PCR tests, clearance by a healthcare professional, or resolution of symptoms. The dataset comprised deeply sampled blood TCRbeta repertoires from subjects exposed to, actively infected with, or recovered from COVID-19. Samples were obtained from the ongoing ImmuneRACE study (first 160 participants) and from roughly 1,300 subjects provided by 6 global collaborators. A de-identified subject ID, COVID-19 status, age in years and sex were almost always included in the sample metadata. The repertoires were made available in a free public database intended to serve as a resource for research on the immune response to SARS-CoV-2. Where available, HLA class I and class II types were obtained from metadata supplied by the sample provider rather than from assay-based typing. The material from the prospective study consisted of cDNA or gDNA derived from T cells, B-cell-depleted T cells, or PBMCs. The collaborator samples originated in the United States, Italy and Spain and spanned the acute and convalescent phases of COVID-19. General findings and caveats noted by the study authors: The quantity of clinical and demographic metadata differed by source and by participant and was supplied without curation.

The TCR comes from an older woman in a cohort exposed to, infected with or recovered from COVID-19 (not recorded which). This chain joins TRBV30 to TRBJ2-7, with 7 bases in between that match TRBD1. What was sequenced was PBMCs or T cells enriched from blood (not recorded which). Here is the DNA: TGTGCCTGGAGCAACAGGGGCCCCTACGAGCAGTACTTC. The encoded protein is CAWSNRGPYEQYF.